The 27 T cell receptor beta chains below come from one sample, sequenced in a study of T cells in women clearing cervical HPV infection. Generated by immunoSEQ multiplex PCR, the TCRdb table keeps only in-frame clones and is missing some. The data include approximately 20,000 clones; the top ten clones carry under 3.5%. Input material: blood buffy coat. Source of these receptors: a woman between 18 and 69 years old with a cervical HPV16 infection that either progressed to CIN3+ or cleared (not recorded which).

Incomplete CDR3 DNA: TGTGCCAGCAGCTCTCGCGGGACATCGAACACCGGGGAG. Translated, it gives CASSSRGTSNTGE. The CDR3 in its entirety is CASSSRGTSNTGELFF. This chain links TRBV7-3 with TRBJ2-2; D tentatively reads TRBD1 or TRBD2 (6 bases each). Sequencing ends 3 residues short of the CDR3 end; the germline J gene provides the rest. The CDR3 loop spans 16 amino acids. Trimming stripped 4 bases from V and 0 bases from J, with 12 bases between. CDR1 and CDR2 from the germline V gene are SGHTA and FQGTGA. Full variable domain (rest looked up from reference TRBV7-3 and TRBJ2-2): GAGVSQTPSNKVTEKGKYVELRCDPISGHTALYWYRQSLGQGPEFLIYFQGTGAADDSGLPNDRFFAVRPEGSVSTLKIQRTERGDSAVYLCASSSRGTSNTGELFFGEGSRLTVL.

The CDR3 DNA, read in part, is TGTGCCAGCAGCAAACCAGGACTAGCGGGGACCGGGGAG. Its protein is CASSKPGLAGTGE. The full CDR3 protein reads CASSKPGLAGTGELFF. The chain couples TRBV7-3 to TRBJ2-2, with 12 bases identical to TRBD2. Read sequence stops 3 residues before the CDR3 end, and the germline J gene provides the missing end. This CDR3 contains 16 residues. Looked up from germline, CDR1 is SGHTA and CDR2 is FQGTGA. V trimming: 5 bases; J trimming: 5 bases; junction bases outside the gene matches: 6.

As for this clone: The read ends 3 residues before the CDR3 terminus; that terminus is restored from the germline J gene. This chain joins TRBV19 and TRBJ2-7, with 11 nucleotides matching TRBD1. Germline V CDR1 and CDR2: LNHDA, SQIVND (reference sequence). Trimming cost V 3 bases and J 3 bases; bases outside gene matches: 1. This CDR3 is built from 14 residues. The CDR3 loop is CASSMGQGVYEQYF. The covered CDR3 bases are TGTGCCAGTAGTATGGGACAGGGGGTCTACGAG. The variable domain in full, with the rest retrieved from reference TRBV19 and TRBJ2-7, is DGGITQSPKYLFRKEGQNVTLSCEQNLNHDAMYWYRQDPGQGLRLIYYSQIVNDFQKGDIAEGYSVSREKKESFPLTVTSAQKNPTAFYLCASSMGQGVYEQYFGPGTRLTVT.

CDR3 sequence reads: CSVPGVGVAEAFF. The DNA read from the CDR3 is TGCAGTGTGCCTGGGGTCGGGGTCGCTGAA. The rearrangement uses TRBV20-1 and TRBJ1-1; no clear D. Read sequence stops 3 residues before the CDR3 end, and the germline J gene provides the missing end. The CDR3 spans 13 residues. Looked up from germline, CDR1 is DFQATT and CDR2 is SNEGSKA (reference sequence). V shed 7 bases and J shed 6 bases, with 18 bases lying between them.

CDR3 sequence reads: CASRATGRNTEAFF. Partial CDR3 DNA: TGTGCCAGCAGAGCGACAGGGAGGAACACTGAA. The rearrangement uses TRBV2 and TRBJ1-1; 7 bases agree with TRBD1. The read ends 3 residues shy of where the CDR3 ends; the end is completed using the germline J gene. The CDR3 consists of 14 residues. J lost 1 base, V lost 6 bases, and 5 bases had no gene match. In germline, CDR1 is SNHLY, CDR2 FYNNEI.

Worth noting for this clone: Read data end 3 residues before the CDR3 end; the end is taken from the germline J gene. The gene calls are TRBV20-1 and TRBJ2-5; 13 nucleotides agree with TRBD2. The CDR3 sequence is 14 residues long. V trimming: 5 bases; J trimming: 2 bases; junction bases outside the gene matches: 2. Germline V gene sequence: CDR1 DFQATT, CDR2 SNEGSKA (reference sequence). CDR3 protein: CSASTSGGQETQYF. The covered CDR3 bases are TGCAGTGCTTCGACTAGCGGGGGGCAAGAGACC.

About this clone itself: The CDR3 end lies 3 residues beyond the end of the read and is filled in from the germline J gene. The J gene is TRBJ1-4, the V gene TRBV5-1; the D gene is possibly TRBD1 (6 bases). V was cut by 2 bases and J by 4 bases, with 12 bases left in between. Germline CDR1 SGHRS, CDR2 YFSETQ. The CDR3 totals 15 residues. The CDR3 loop reads CASSLYRDGNEKLFF. CDR3 bases read: TGCGCCAGCAGCTTATACAGGGACGGTAATGAAAAA.

The CDR3 spells CASSGTRTGLYGYTF. CDR3 DNA, as far as it was read: TGTGCCAGCAGTGGGACCCGGACAGGACTCTATGGC. The chain has TRBV6-2 or TRBV6-3 and TRBJ1-2; 7 bases are a match to TRBD1. The CDR3 end lies 3 residues beyond the end of the read and is filled in from the germline J gene. CDR3 length: 15 residues. Germline CDR1 reads MNHEY; CDR2 reads SVGEGT. V lost 5 bases, J lost 4 bases, and 10 bases stayed unmatched.

A word on this clone: The CDR3 is cut off 3 residues early in the read; its end comes from the germline J gene. This chain joins TRBV18 and TRBJ2-2; 8 nucleotides agree with TRBD1. This CDR3 comprises 15 residues. Germline-derived CDR1 and CDR2 are KGHSH and LQKENI. V gave up 8 bases and J gave up 1 base; unmatched junction bases: 6. The CDR3 bases that were read are TGTGCCAGCCCAGGGGGACAGGAGAACACCGGGGAG. It encodes CASPGGQENTGE. The CDR3 in its entirety is CASPGGQENTGELFF.

Points on this clone: The CDR3 goes on 3 residues after the read ends, and that part is filled in from the germline J gene. The V gene is TRBV16, the J gene TRBJ2-2; D is ambiguous. Trimming took 0 bases from V and 0 from J, leaving 5 bases between them. The CDR3 has 15 residues. From germline, CDR1 is KGHSY and CDR2 FQNENV. The CDR3 sequence is CASSQSGPNTGELFF. CDR3 DNA (partial): TGTGCCAGCAGCCAATCTGGCCCGAACACCGGGGAG.

As concerns this clone: With the read ending 3 residues before the CDR3 end, the germline J gene is used to fill in that end. V usage is TRBV5-1 and J usage is TRBJ2-1; TRBD2 aligns across 7 bases. CDR3 length: 14 amino acids. V gave up 0 bases and J gave up 6 bases; unmatched junction bases: 3. CDR1 and CDR2 from the germline V gene are SGHRS and YFSETQ. The CDR3 spells CASSLVSGGNEQFF. The DNA read from the CDR3 is TGCGCCAGCAGCTTGGTATCGGGGGGCAATGAG.

About this clone: Coverage ceases 3 residues before the CDR3 finishes, and the germline J gene fills in the end. V gene TRBV29-1 combines with J gene TRBJ2-1, with 8 bases lining up with TRBD2. The junction had 8 bases not matched to a gene; V was cut back by 4 bases and J by 3 bases. Germline V gives CDR1 SQVTM, CDR2 ANQGSEA. The CDR3 has 15 amino acids. CDR3 sequence reads: CSVVGGAGDYNEQFF. The part of the CDR3 DNA that was read is TGCAGCGTTGTAGGAGGAGCGGGGGACTACAATGAG.

About this clone: Coverage ceases 3 residues before the CDR3 finishes, and the germline J gene fills in the end. The gene calls are TRBV11-2 and TRBJ2-2; 9 bases agree with TRBD1. The V gene end was trimmed by 5 bases and the J gene end by 3 bases; junction bases not matched to a gene: 4. The CDR3 consists of 15 residues. Germline V gene data show CDR1 as SGHAT and CDR2 as FQNNGV. The CDR3 is CASSLQGADTGELFF. The sequenced part of the CDR3 DNA is TGTGCCAGCAGCCTACAGGGGGCCGACACCGGGGAG.

Comment on this clone: The read is 3 residues too short to cover the CDR3 end, so that end is filled in from the germline J gene. The chain combines TRBV6-2 or TRBV6-3 with TRBJ2-3; D unresolved. The CDR3 is 16 residues long. Trimming shortened V by 0 bases and J by 1 base, and 11 bases separated the two germline ends. CDR1 MNHEY and CDR2 SVGEGT come from the germline V gene. The sequenced CDR3 bases are TGTGCCAGCAGTTACTCGAGTCAGGCTGGCACAGATACG. Translating it yields CASSYSSQAGTDT. The complete CDR3 sequence is CASSYSSQAGTDTQYF.

Concerning this clone itself: The read falls 3 residues short of the CDR3 end, and the missing part is taken from the germline J gene. This chain connects TRBV12-3 or TRBV12-4 to TRBJ2-5; D remains ambiguous. Deletions cut 5 bases from V and 7 bases from J, with 20 bases between. The CDR3 has 15 amino acids. The CDR3 here is CASSPHESSRGTQYF. Incomplete CDR3 DNA: TGTGCCAGCAGTCCACACGAGTCCTCCCGTGGGACC.

Comment on this clone: The read terminates 3 residues before the CDR3 end, so the remaining end is supplied by the germline J gene. This chain joins TRBV2 and TRBJ2-1; 11 nucleotides agree with TRBD1. The CDR3 loop spans 13 amino acids. The V gene end was trimmed by 6 bases and the J gene end by 9 bases; junction bases not matched to a gene: 4. The germline V gene encodes CDR1 SNHLY and CDR2 FYNNEI. CDR3 DNA (partial): TGTGCCAGCAGGGGGACAGGGGGTGGTGAG. Translation: CASRGTGGGE. The full CDR3 protein is CASRGTGGGEQFF.

To note about this clone: With the read ending 3 residues before the CDR3 end, the germline J gene is used to fill in that end. J is TRBJ1-1 and V is TRBV20-1; 9 positions match TRBD1. This CDR3 comprises 14 residues. V lost 0 bases, J lost 4 bases, and 3 bases stayed unmatched. Germline V gives CDR1 DFQATT, CDR2 SNEGSKA (reference sequence). CDR3 DNA, as far as it was read: TGCAGTGCTAGAGACCGGACAGGGGCCACTGAA. This sequence encodes CSARDRTGATE. The full CDR3 protein reads CSARDRTGATEAFF.

As regards this clone: The read finishes 3 residues shy of the CDR3 end, and the germline J gene is used to complete it. This chain links TRBV7-9 with TRBJ1-4, with a weak D call TRBD1 (6 bases). Trimming pared 3 bases from V and 4 bases from J, leaving 12 bases between. CDR3 length: 15 residues. Germline CDR1 SEHNR, CDR2 FQNEAQ (reference sequence). This chain's CDR3 is CASSFSRGGNEKLFF. The sequenced part of the CDR3 DNA is TGTGCCAGCAGCTTTTCGAGGGGGGGTAATGAAAAA.

As to this clone: Read data end 3 residues before the CDR3 end; the end is taken from the germline J gene. The chain carries TRBV20-1 and TRBJ2-5, with D tentatively TRBD1 (5 bases). CDR1 DFQATT and CDR2 SNEGSKA come from the germline V gene (reference sequence). V lost 3 bases and J 5 bases, leaving 10 bases between the germline ends. The CDR3 totals 12 residues. CDR3 sequence reads: CSARTVMETQYF. The CDR3 DNA, read in part, is TGCAGTGCTAGGACAGTTATGGAGACC.

The part of the CDR3 DNA that was read is TGTGCCACTTCGCAGGGGGCCCTCAATGAG. Translated, it gives CATSQGALNE. The complete CDR3 reads CATSQGALNEQFF. The V call is TRBV10-3, the J call TRBJ2-1; 8 positions match TRBD1. With the read ending 3 residues before the CDR3 end, the germline J gene is used to fill in that end. J lost 6 bases, V lost 10 bases, and 8 bases had no gene match. The CDR3 covers 13 residues. CDR1 is ENHRY and CDR2 is SYGVKD in the germline V gene.

As regards this clone: The CDR3 goes on 3 residues after the read ends, and that part is filled in from the germline J gene. This chain uses TRBV18 with TRBJ1-4, with D maybe TRBD1 (5 bases). Germline loops: CDR1 KGHSH, CDR2 LQKENI. The CDR3 length is 13 residues. V dropped 3 bases and J dropped 5 bases, with 7 bases sitting between them. The covered CDR3 bases are TGTGCCAGCTCACCGGGGCGGAATGAAAAA. As protein: CASSPGRNEK. The entire CDR3 reads CASSPGRNEKLFF.

Worth noting for this clone: Read data end 3 residues before the CDR3 end; the end is taken from the germline J gene. This chain joins TRBV2 and TRBJ1-5, with 11 positions matching TRBD1. The CDR3 has 15 amino acids. The germline CDR1 and CDR2 sequences are SNHLY and FYNNEI. J lost 5 bases, V lost 6 bases, and 6 bases had no gene match. CDR3 region: CASRGTGGGDQPQHF. The part of the CDR3 DNA that was read is TGTGCCAGCAGAGGGACAGGGGGTGGGGATCAGCCC.

As regards this clone: The read is 3 residues too short to cover the CDR3 end, so that end is filled in from the germline J gene. This rearrangement joins TRBV4-2 to TRBJ1-4, with 7 bases identical to TRBD1. The CDR3 loop spans 13 amino acids. From germline, CDR1 is LGHNA and CDR2 YNFKEQ. CDR3 DNA, as far as it was read: TGTGCCAGCAGCCAAGACCCGGACAGGCAA. Translating gives CASSQDPDRQ. The CDR3 in its entirety is CASSQDPDRQLFF.

In the case of this clone: The sequence runs out 3 residues before the end of the CDR3; the remainder is reconstructed from the germline J gene. The gene calls are TRBV6-1 and TRBJ1-4; D is undetermined. V gave up 0 bases and J gave up 7 bases, with 6 bases separating them. Per the germline V gene, CDR1 is MNHNS and CDR2 is SASEGT. The CDR3 is 13 amino acids. The CDR3 is CASSEAVREKLFF. CDR3 DNA, as far as it was read: TGTGCCAGCAGTGAAGCCGTTCGTGAAAAA.

Concerning this clone: The read gets to within 3 residues of the CDR3 end, and the germline J gene fills in the rest. The V gene is TRBV18, the J gene TRBJ2-7; 8 positions agree with TRBD2. V trimming: 3 bases; J trimming: 4 bases; junction bases outside the gene matches: 8. The V gene's germline CDR1 is KGHSH and CDR2 LQKENI. The CDR3 runs to 15 residues. The CDR3 bases that were read are TGTGCCAGCTCACCCGGGGGGGGATTTCTATACGAG. Translating it yields CASSPGGGFLYE. The full CDR3 protein is CASSPGGGFLYEQYF.

In regard to this clone: The CDR3 goes on 3 residues after the read ends, and that part is filled in from the germline J gene. The chain has TRBV7-9 and TRBJ2-5, with D possibly matching TRBD2 (7 bases). Between the trimmed V and J ends, which lost 5 bases and 5 bases, there was a span of 15 bases. Germline CDR1 is SEHNR and CDR2 is FQNEAQ (reference sequence). CDR3 length equals 14 residues. CDR3 protein: CASSARGAGETQYF. The sequenced CDR3 bases are TGTGCCAGCAGCGCCCGGGGGGCCGGGGAGACC. Based on the CDR3 plus reference TRBV7-9 and TRBJ2-5, the full variable domain is DTGVSQNPRHKITKRGQNVTFRCDPISEHNRLYWYRQTLGQGPEFLTYFQNEAQLEKSRLLSDRFSAERPKGSFSTLEIQRTEQGDSAMYLCASSARGAGETQYFGPGTRLLVL.

Of note for this clone: Coverage ceases 3 residues before the CDR3 finishes, and the germline J gene fills in the end. The chain combines TRBV2 with TRBJ2-7; the D is unclear. In germline, CDR1 is SNHLY, CDR2 FYNNEI. V lost 6 bases and J lost 3, with 6 bases in between. The length of the CDR3 is 11 residues. This CDR3 reads CASSNNYEQYF. The DNA read from the CDR3 is TGTGCCAGCAGCAACAACTACGAG.